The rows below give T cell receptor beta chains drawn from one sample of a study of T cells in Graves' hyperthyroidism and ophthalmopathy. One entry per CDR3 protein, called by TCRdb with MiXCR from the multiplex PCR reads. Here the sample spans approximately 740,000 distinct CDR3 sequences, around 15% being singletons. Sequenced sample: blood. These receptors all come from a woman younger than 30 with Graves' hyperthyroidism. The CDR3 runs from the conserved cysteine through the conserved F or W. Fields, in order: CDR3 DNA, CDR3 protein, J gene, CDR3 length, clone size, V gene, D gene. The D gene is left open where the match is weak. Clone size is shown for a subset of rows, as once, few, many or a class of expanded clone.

DNA: TGTGCCAGCAGCTGGGGGACTAGCGGGCTAGCCAAAAACATTCAGTACTTC
CDR3: CASSWGTSGLAKNIQYF
J: TRBJ2-4
length: 17
size: .
V: TRBV11-2
D: TRBD2

DNA: TGTGCCATCAGTGAGTCGAACACCGGGGAGCTGTTTTTT
CDR3: CAISESNTGELFF
J: TRBJ2-2
length: 13
size: few
V: TRBV10-3
D: .

DNA: TGTGCCAGCAGCTTATTTCGTTTGGCAGGGAATGAAAAACTGTTTTTT
CDR3: CASSLFRLAGNEKLFF
J: TRBJ1-4
length: 16
size: few
V: TRBV7-2
D: .

DNA: TGCAGCGTTGTGGAAGAGACCCAGTACTTC
CDR3: CSVVEETQYF
J: TRBJ2-5
length: 10
size: once
V: TRBV29-1
D: .

DNA: TGTGCCAGCTCACCAAGGACAGTTAACTACAATGAGCAGTTCTTC
CDR3: CASSPRTVNYNEQFF
J: TRBJ2-1
length: 15
size: many
V: TRBV18
D: .

DNA: TGCAGTGCCAGAGGGACTAGCGGGAGTGCGAACACCGGGGAGCTGTTTTTT
CDR3: CSARGTSGSANTGELFF
J: TRBJ2-2
length: 17
size: few
V: TRBV20-1
D: TRBD2

DNA: TGTGCCAGCAGCCTTGGCCTAGGACTAGCAAAGGCAGATACGCAGTATTTT
CDR3: CASSLGLGLAKADTQYF
J: TRBJ2-3
length: 17
size: .
V: TRBV3-1
D: TRBD2

DNA: TGTGCCAGCAGTTCGAGAGGATACATGAACACTGAAGCTTTCTTT
CDR3: CASSSRGYMNTEAFF
J: TRBJ1-1
length: 15
size: many
V: TRBV28
D: .

DNA: TGTGCCAGCAGCCAAGAAGCGGGAGCTGGAGATACGCAGTATTTT
CDR3: CASSQEAGAGDTQYF
J: TRBJ2-3
length: 15
size: many
V: TRBV3-1
D: TRBD2

DNA: TGTGCCAGCAGCTTAGCGTCGAGCGGTTACAATGAGCAGTTCTTC
CDR3: CASSLASSGYNEQFF
J: TRBJ2-1
length: 15
size: many
V: TRBV7-9
D: .

DNA: TGTGCCAGCGCACCAGGGGGATATAGCAATCAGCCCCAGCATTTT
CDR3: CASAPGGYSNQPQHF
J: TRBJ1-5
length: 15
size: .
V: TRBV5-5
D: TRBD1

DNA: TGTGCCTGGAGCCGACAGAGTTACAATGAGCAGTTCTTC
CDR3: CAWSRQSYNEQFF
J: TRBJ2-1
length: 13
size: many
V: TRBV30
D: .

DNA: TGCAGTGCTAGAGATCGTGGCTGGAAAGAGACCCAGTGCTTC
CDR3: CSARDRGWKETQCF
J: TRBJ2-5
length: 14
size: .
V: TRBV20-1
D: .

DNA: TGCAGTGCTCTATTGACAGGGATGTGGGAGCAGTACTTC
CDR3: CSALLTGMWEQYF
J: TRBJ2-7
length: 13
size: .
V: TRBV20-1
D: TRBD1

DNA: TGTGCCAGCAAGCCCCTCGACTTTTGGGAGACCCAGTACTTC
CDR3: CASKPLDFWETQYF
J: TRBJ2-5
length: 14
size: few
V: TRBV28
D: .

DNA: TGTGCCAGCAGCGTAGATGTGGGAGGGCCAGTAGATACGCAGTATTTT
CDR3: CASSVDVGGPVDTQYF
J: TRBJ2-3
length: 16
size: many
V: TRBV9
D: TRBD2

DNA: TGTGCCAGCAGCCCCGGGACTGGGAGGTCCGGGGAGCTGTTTTTT
CDR3: CASSPGTGRSGELFF
J: TRBJ2-2
length: 15
size: few
V: TRBV3-1
D: .

DNA: TGTGCCAGCAGTTCCAGAGTGGAGGGAGACTCCTACGAGCAGTACTTC
CDR3: CASSSRVEGDSYEQYF
J: TRBJ2-7
length: 16
size: many
V: TRBV28
D: .

DNA: TGTGCCAGCAGCCAAGTCGTTCGCGGGAGTAGAGGCAATGAGCAGTTCTTC
CDR3: CASSQVVRGSRGNEQFF
J: TRBJ2-1
length: 17
size: many
V: TRBV4-2
D: TRBD2

DNA: TGTGCCAGCGAGACAGCAAACACTGAAGCTTTCTTT
CDR3: CASETANTEAFF
J: TRBJ1-1
length: 12
size: many
V: TRBV2
D: .

DNA: TGTGCCAGCAGCCCAGGGGGTTTGAATGAAAAACTGTTTTTT
CDR3: CASSPGGLNEKLFF
J: TRBJ1-4
length: 14
size: few
V: TRBV7-8
D: TRBD1

DNA: TGTGCCATCCGAGGCGGGGACATAACCCGGGGCGGGGAGCTGTTTTTT
CDR3: CAIRGGDITRGGELFF
J: TRBJ2-2
length: 16
size: few
V: TRBV15
D: .

DNA: TGTGCCAGCAGCTTAGCCCCAGCGGACCCCACAGATACGCAGTATTTT
CDR3: CASSLAPADPTDTQYF
J: TRBJ2-3
length: 16
size: few
V: TRBV7-9
D: .

DNA: TGCGCCAGCAGCCAAACGGGAGTAGCGGGAGGTCTTTACAATGAGCAGTTCTTC
CDR3: CASSQTGVAGGLYNEQFF
J: TRBJ2-1
length: 18
size: few
V: TRBV4-1
D: TRBD2

DNA: TGTGCCAGCAAAATAGGGACAGGGGTCTCCGGGGAGCTGTTTTTT
CDR3: CASKIGTGVSGELFF
J: TRBJ2-2
length: 15
size: .
V: TRBV12-3/TRBV12-4
D: TRBD1

DNA: TGTGCCAGCAGCTTAGCGTTCGGACAGGGGTCTTACATTCAGTACTTC
CDR3: CASSLAFGQGSYIQYF
J: TRBJ2-4
length: 16
size: many
V: TRBV11-2
D: TRBD1

DNA: TGTGCCAGCAGTTACCCGCAGGGAGCTTGGGACAATGAGCAGTTCTTC
CDR3: CASSYPQGAWDNEQFF
J: TRBJ2-1
length: 16
size: few
V: TRBV6-2/TRBV6-3
D: .

DNA: TGTGCCAGCAGCTTCCAAGGGACAGGGGGGTACGAGCAGTACTTC
CDR3: CASSFQGTGGYEQYF
J: TRBJ2-7
length: 15
size: many
V: TRBV7-8
D: TRBD1

DNA: TGTGCCAGCAGCACGAGGGGTGGGAGAACAACTAATGAAAAACTGTTTTTT
CDR3: CASSTRGGRTTNEKLFF
J: TRBJ1-4
length: 17
size: many
V: TRBV12-3/TRBV12-4
D: .

DNA: TGTGCCTGGACCCAGGTAGCGGGAGGTCCAGATACGCAGTATTTT
CDR3: CAWTQVAGGPDTQYF
J: TRBJ2-3
length: 15
size: few
V: TRBV30
D: TRBD2

DNA: TGTGCCAGCAGTTACTCGTCGGTGGCCTACGAGCAGTACTTC
CDR3: CASSYSSVAYEQYF
J: TRBJ2-7
length: 14
size: many
V: TRBV6-5
D: .

DNA: TGTGCCAGCAAGTATTCGGGTTCCAATCAGCCCCAGCATTTT
CDR3: CASKYSGSNQPQHF
J: TRBJ1-5
length: 14
size: few
V: TRBV12-3/TRBV12-4
D: .

DNA: TGTGCCAGCAGGGACAGGGGGGAGGATCAGCCCCAGCATTTT
CDR3: CASRDRGEDQPQHF
J: TRBJ1-5
length: 14
size: many
V: TRBV2
D: TRBD1

DNA: TGTGCCAGCAGCACCGAAGCGGGGGGCCCGGCCGGGGAGCTGTTTTTT
CDR3: CASSTEAGGPAGELFF
J: TRBJ2-2
length: 16
size: few
V: TRBV12-3/TRBV12-4
D: TRBD2

DNA: TGCAGTGCTAGTGGTACACCGTCGGAGCAGTTCTTC
CDR3: CSASGTPSEQFF
J: TRBJ2-1
length: 12
size: .
V: TRBV20-1
D: .

DNA: TGTGCCAGCAGTTACTCAGCGGGAAGGTCCTACGAGCAGTACTTC
CDR3: CASSYSAGRSYEQYF
J: TRBJ2-7
length: 15
size: once
V: TRBV6-5
D: TRBD2